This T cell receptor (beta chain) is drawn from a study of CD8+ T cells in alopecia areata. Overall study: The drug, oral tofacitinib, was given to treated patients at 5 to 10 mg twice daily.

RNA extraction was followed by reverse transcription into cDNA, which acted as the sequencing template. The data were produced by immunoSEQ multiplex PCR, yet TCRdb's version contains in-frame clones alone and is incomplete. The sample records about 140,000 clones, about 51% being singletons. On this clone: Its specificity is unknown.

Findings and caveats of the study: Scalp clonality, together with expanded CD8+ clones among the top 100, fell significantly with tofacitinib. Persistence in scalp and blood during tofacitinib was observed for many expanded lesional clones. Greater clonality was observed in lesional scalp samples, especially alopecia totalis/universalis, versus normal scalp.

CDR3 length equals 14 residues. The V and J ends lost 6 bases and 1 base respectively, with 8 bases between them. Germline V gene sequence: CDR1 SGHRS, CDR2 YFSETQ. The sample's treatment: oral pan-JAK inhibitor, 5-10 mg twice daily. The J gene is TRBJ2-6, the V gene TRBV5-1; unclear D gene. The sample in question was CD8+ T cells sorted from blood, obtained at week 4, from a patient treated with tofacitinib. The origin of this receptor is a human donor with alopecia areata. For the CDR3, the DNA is TGCGCCAGCAAACCGGGTTCTGGGGCCAACGTCCTGACTTTC. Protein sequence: CASKPGSGANVLTF.